One and the same sample provided the 29 T cell receptor beta chains below, sequenced in a study of blood T cell repertoires in COVID-19. Profiled with immunoSEQ multiplex PCR; TCRdb holds only in-frame clones, not every one. The table has over 300,000 clones, 70% to 90% seen once. Sequenced sample: PBMCs or T cells enriched from blood (not recorded which). Receptors were obtained from a man aged 30-40 years who had recovered from COVID-19.

The chain uses TRBV10-2 and TRBJ2-2; no definite D call. V was trimmed by 6 bases and J by 0 bases, leaving 14 bases between them. The CDR3 is made up of 16 amino acids. The germline CDR1 and CDR2 sequences are WSHSY and SAAADI. The CDR3 DNA follows: TGCGCCAGCAGAGATTTAGCAGCCTCGAACACCGGGGAGCTGTTTTTT. It is translated as CASRDLAASNTGELFF.

Remarks on this clone: The same CDR3 can be traced to other DNA sequences in this sample. The chain has TRBV3-1 (or the pseudogene TRBV3-2) and TRBJ2-1; D unclear. The CDR3 sequence is 13 residues long. Trimming stripped 0 bases from V and 6 bases from J, with 6 bases between. Germline CDR1 LGHDT, CDR2 YNNKEL (reference sequence). CDR3 in amino acids: CASSQDSANEQFF. In DNA, the CDR3 is TGTGCCAGCAGCCAAGACAGCGCCAATGAGCAGTTCTTC.

The V and J genes are TRBV2 and TRBJ1-5; D perhaps matches TRBD1 (6 bases). This CDR3 has 13 amino acids. Trimming shortened V by 6 bases and J by 2 bases, and 8 bases separated the two germline ends. The germline V gene has CDR1 SNHLY and CDR2 FYNNEI. The CDR3 DNA reads TGTGCCAGCAGGGGGGCTGGCAATCAGCCCCAGCATTTT. Its protein product is CASRGAGNQPQHF. The whole variable domain, filled in from reference TRBV2 and TRBJ1-5, reads EPEVTQTPSHQVTQMGQEVILRCVPISNHLYFYWYRQILGQKVEFLVSFYNNEISEKSEIFDDQFSVERPDGSNFTLKIRSTKLEDSAMYFCASRGAGNQPQHFGDGTRLSIL.

About this clone itself: This sample includes further DNA sequences coding for the same CDR3. The chain has TRBV18 and TRBJ1-1; 7 bases are a match to TRBD1. Per the germline V gene, CDR1 is KGHSH and CDR2 is LQKENI. The CDR3 totals 16 residues. The V gene end was trimmed by 3 bases and the J gene end by 0 bases; junction bases not matched to a gene: 7. CDR3 residues: CASSPTRDSLNTEAFF. The CDR3 DNA reads TGTGCCAGCTCACCGACTCGGGACAGCCTGAACACTGAAGCTTTCTTT.

The rearrangement links TRBV3-1 (or the pseudogene TRBV3-2) to TRBJ2-5; 10 bases match TRBD2. With V trimmed by 7 bases and J by 5 bases, 10 bases remained unmatched. Germline loops: CDR1 LGHDT, CDR2 YNNKEL (reference sequence). This CDR3 is 15 amino acids long. The CDR3 loop reads CASNAAGGPEETQYF. The CDR3, as DNA: TGTGCCAGCAACGCAGCGGGGGGGCCTGAGGAGACCCAGTACTTC.

The count of this clone is one. V and J are TRBV12-5 and TRBJ1-2, with 11 bases lining up with TRBD1. The CDR3 totals 18 residues. V shed 3 bases, J shed 3 bases, and the junction held 12 bases outside the gene matches. Germline V gives CDR1 LGHNT, CDR2 FRNRAP. The CDR3 region has the DNA TGTGCTAGTGGTTTATATCCGGGACAGGGGGACAACGACTATGGCTACACCTTC. As protein: CASGLYPGQGDNDYGYTF. Full variable domain (rest looked up from reference TRBV12-5 and TRBJ1-2): DARVTQTPRHKVTEMGQEVTMRCQPILGHNTVFWYRQTMMQGLELLAYFRNRAPLDDSGMPKDRFSAEMPDATLATLKIQPSEPRDSAVYFCASGLYPGQGDNDYGYTFGSGTRLTVV.

As DNA, the CDR3 is TGTGCCAGCAGCGCCGGGGTAGTGGGTGAAAAACTGTTTTTT. Translating it yields CASSAGVVGEKLFF. This chain joins TRBV7-8 and TRBJ1-4; D is uncertain. From germline, CDR1 is SGHVS and CDR2 FQNEAQ. CDR3 length equals 14 residues. V shed 5 bases and J shed 7 bases, with 14 bases lying between them.

The V and J genes are TRBV19 and TRBJ1-2; TRBD1 is a possible D gene (6 bases). Trimming stripped 4 bases from V and 1 base from J, with 16 bases between. Germline V CDR1 and CDR2: LNHDA, SQIVND (reference sequence). The CDR3 spans 16 residues. Here the CDR3 reads CASSNPGQDLNYGYTF. CDR3 in DNA: TGTGCCAGTAGTAACCCGGGACAAGACCTTAACTATGGCTACACCTTC.

The chain joins TRBV6-6 to TRBJ2-3; tentatively, D is TRBD2 (7 bases). V dropped 10 bases and J dropped 1 base, with 18 bases sitting between them. The CDR3 runs 15 residues. In germline, CDR1 is MNHNY, CDR2 SVGAGI (reference sequence). The CDR3 spells CATTERGAGTDTQYF. The CDR3 DNA sequence: TGTGCCACTACGGAACGGGGGGCGGGCACAGATACGCAGTATTTT.

This clone was counted between two and nine times. The chain links TRBV2 to TRBJ1-1; 8 nucleotides agree with TRBD1. Trimming took 6 bases from V and 2 from J; bases not matched to a gene: 2. The CDR3 has 13 amino acids. CDR1 SNHLY and CDR2 FYNNEI come from the germline V gene. The CDR3 sequence is CASRGQANTEAFF. The CDR3 region has the DNA TGTGCCAGCAGGGGACAGGCTAACACTGAAGCTTTCTTT.

The chain is built from TRBV18 and TRBJ1-5, with D unresolved. Trimming removed 2 bases from V and 0 bases from J, with 8 bases in between. CDR3 size: 15 residues. Looked up from germline, CDR1 is KGHSH and CDR2 is LQKENI. CDR3 region: CASSPIADSNQPQHF. Here the CDR3 DNA reads TGTGCCAGCTCACCAATTGCAGATAGCAATCAGCCCCAGCATTTT.

V usage is TRBV2 and J usage is TRBJ2-3, with 7 bases aligning to TRBD2. V gave up 7 bases and J gave up 1 base; unmatched junction bases: 2. CDR3 size: 13 residues. Germline V lookup: CDR1 SNHLY, CDR2 FYNNEI. The CDR3: CASNGGGTDTQYF. The CDR3 DNA reads TGTGCCAGCAATGGGGGGGGCACAGATACGCAGTATTTT. Complete variable domain (other parts from reference TRBV2 and TRBJ2-3): EPEVTQTPSHQVTQMGQEVILRCVPISNHLYFYWYRQILGQKVEFLVSFYNNEISEKSEIFDDQFSVERPDGSNFTLKIRSTKLEDSAMYFCASNGGGTDTQYFGPGTRLTVL.

The rearrangement links TRBV5-4 to TRBJ2-3; D perhaps matches TRBD1 (6 bases). The CDR3 runs to 9 residues. The germline V gene has CDR1 SGHNT and CDR2 YYREEE (reference sequence). V lost 6 bases and J lost 11, with 7 bases in between. The CDR3 loop is CASTQGQYF. As DNA, the CDR3 is TGTGCCAGCACACAGGGGCAGTATTTT.

The chain uses TRBV30 and TRBJ2-3; perhaps TRBD2 as D (5 bases). CDR3 length equals 14 residues. Trimming took 2 bases from V and 1 from J, leaving 10 bases between them. Germline loops: CDR1 GTSNPN, CDR2 SVGIG (reference sequence). CDR3 DNA sequence: TGTGCCTGGAGTTCGGGGTTCGGCACAGATACGCAGTATTTT. The encoded protein is CAWSSGFGTDTQYF.

The V and J genes are TRBV7-5 and TRBJ2-7; no check of the table's D call, TRBD2, against the DNA was made. TRBV7-5 is marked as a pseudogene. The CDR3 is 15 residues long. CDR3 in amino acids: CARTRGLAGTYEQYF. CDR3 DNA: TGTGCCAGAACCCGAGGACTAGCGGGGACCTACGAGCAGTACTTC.

This clone was counted many times. The genes are TRBV15 and TRBJ2-7; D possibly corresponds to TRBD2 (5 bases). Looked up from germline, CDR1 is LNHNV and CDR2 is YYDKDF (reference sequence). The CDR3 length is 16 residues. V lost 0 bases and J lost 3, with 15 bases in between. In DNA, the CDR3 is TGTGCCACCAGCAGAGAATTCCCGGGGAAGATCTACGAGCAGTACTTC. It is translated as CATSREFPGKIYEQYF.

The rearrangement joins TRBV5-4 to TRBJ1-2, with 10 bases matching TRBD1. V lost 3 bases to trimming and J lost 4 bases; unmatched junction nucleotides: 3. The germline V gene encodes CDR1 SGHNT and CDR2 YYREEE (reference sequence). This CDR3 has 14 residues. The CDR3 DNA sequence: TGTGCCAGCAGCTCGGGACAGGGGCCCTATGGCTACACCTTC. This translates into CASSSGQGPYGYTF.

A note on this clone: This sample also contains other DNA sequences that code for the same CDR3. The chain joins TRBV20-1 to TRBJ1-1, with a possible D match to TRBD1 (5 bases). The germline gives CDR1 DFQATT, CDR2 SNEGSKA (reference sequence). The CDR3 covers 10 residues. V lost 3 bases and J lost 8, with 7 bases in between. CDR3 sequence reads: CSASRTEAFF. DNA of the CDR3: TGCAGTGCTAGTAGGACAGAAGCTTTCTTT.

V and J are TRBV27 and TRBJ1-6; 8 bases are a match to TRBD1. CDR1 MNHEY and CDR2 SMNVEV come from the germline V gene (reference sequence). The CDR3 loop spans 15 amino acids. J gave up 10 bases and V 2 bases, and 7 bases lay outside the gene matches. The CDR3 protein is CASSLAATGDSPLHF. The CDR3 DNA sequence: TGTGCCAGCAGTTTAGCAGCGACAGGGGACTCACCCCTCCACTTT.

This sequence joins TRBV10-3 and TRBJ2-1; 8 bases are a match to TRBD1. The germline CDR1 and CDR2 sequences are ENHRY and SYGVKD. This CDR3 is 15 amino acids long. J gave up 4 bases and V 1 base, and 3 bases lay outside the gene matches. CDR3 DNA: TGTGCCATCAGTGAGTTACAGGGGGGTTACAATGAGCAGTTCTTC. This encodes CAISELQGGYNEQFF.

The V and J genes are TRBV21-1 and TRBJ2-1; the table names TRBD2, a call not compared with the DNA. TRBV21-1 is reported as a pseudogene. The CDR3 extends over 17 amino acids. The CDR3 nucleotides read TGTGCCAGCAGCGCCTCCACGCCGGGGGTGTCCTACAATGAGCAGTTCTTC. Protein: CASSASTPGVSYNEQFF.

The J gene is TRBJ2-7, the V gene TRBV20-1, with D maybe TRBD2 (5 bases). The CDR3 is 11 amino acids. Trimming removed 4 bases from V and 2 bases from J, with 6 bases in between. Germline CDR1 DFQATT, CDR2 SNEGSKA (reference sequence). The CDR3 region has the DNA TGCAGTGCTAAACTAGCCTACGAGCAGTACTTC. Its translation: CSAKLAYEQYF.

The chain employs TRBV4-3 and TRBJ2-5, with D possibly being TRBD1 (5 bases). The CDR3 contains 15 residues. Germline loops: CDR1 LGHNA, CDR2 YSLEER. Trimming removed 3 bases at V and 0 bases at J, with 11 bases between. Written as DNA, the CDR3 is TGCGCCAGCAGCCAGGGGCTAGGGTACCAAGAGACCCAGTACTTC. Its translation: CASSQGLGYQETQYF.

J is TRBJ1-1 and V is TRBV10-3, with 9 positions matching TRBD1. This CDR3 region has 15 residues. The germline CDR1 and CDR2 sequences are ENHRY and SYGVKD. V shed 5 bases and J 4 bases; nucleotides not matched to a gene: 8. Here the CDR3 DNA reads TGTGCCATCAGTTCCCACAGGGGGCAGAGCACTGAAGCTTTCTTT. This encodes CAISSHRGQSTEAFF.

This chain connects TRBV5-1 to TRBJ1-2; no reliable D call. Germline V gives CDR1 SGHRS, CDR2 YFSETQ. The CDR3 is made up of 16 amino acids. Trimming took off 0 bases at V and 4 bases at J, with 16 bases between the two ends. The CDR3 bases are TGCGCCAGCAGCTTGGAACGTACCAGATCTAGCTATGGCTACACCTTC. Its translation: CASSLERTRSSYGYTF.

The chain employs TRBV30 and TRBJ1-2; 11 bases line up with TRBD1. This CDR3 has 15 amino acids. Germline V lookup: CDR1 GTSNPN, CDR2 SVGIG (reference sequence). The V segment lost 3 bases and the J segment 4 bases; nucleotides outside the gene matches: 7. CDR3 bases: TGTGCCTGGAGAAGAAGGGGGACAGGGGGCTATGGCTACACCTTC. This translates into CAWRRRGTGGYGYTF. Filled out from reference TRBV30 and TRBJ1-2, the complete variable domain reads SQTIHQWPATLVQPVGSPLSLECTVEGTSNPNLYWYRQAAGRGLQLLFYSVGIGQISSEVPQNLSASRPQDRQFILSSKKLLLSDSGFYLCAWRRRGTGGYGYTFGSGTRLTVV.

This sequence joins TRBV14 and TRBJ2-7, with 7 bases matching TRBD2. Germline-derived CDR1 and CDR2 are SGHDN and FVKESK. CDR3 size: 12 residues. Losses at the gene ends were 1 base for V and 9 bases for J; bases not matched to a gene: 3. The CDR3 loop reads CASSQVTGGQYF. The CDR3 nucleotides are TGTGCCAGCAGCCAAGTTACGGGGGGGCAGTACTTC.

This sequence joins TRBV5-1 and TRBJ1-6; D perhaps matches TRBD1 (5 bases). The CDR3 is 14 amino acids. CDR1 and CDR2 (germline): SGHRS, YFSETQ. V was clipped by 0 bases and J by 5 bases, with 6 bases between them. In DNA, the CDR3 is TGCGCCAGCAGCTTGGGACAGAATAATTCACCCCTCCACTTT. Translated, it gives CASSLGQNNSPLHF.

The rearrangement links TRBV3-1 (or the pseudogene TRBV3-2) to TRBJ1-1; D remains unclear. V lost 0 bases and J lost 7, with 9 bases in between. The CDR3 loop spans 13 amino acids. Germline assignment: CDR1 LGHDT and CDR2 YNNKEL (reference sequence). CDR3 sequence (DNA): TGTGCCAGCAGCCAAGACCCCTATAGTGAAGCTTTCTTT. Translating gives CASSQDPYSEAFF.